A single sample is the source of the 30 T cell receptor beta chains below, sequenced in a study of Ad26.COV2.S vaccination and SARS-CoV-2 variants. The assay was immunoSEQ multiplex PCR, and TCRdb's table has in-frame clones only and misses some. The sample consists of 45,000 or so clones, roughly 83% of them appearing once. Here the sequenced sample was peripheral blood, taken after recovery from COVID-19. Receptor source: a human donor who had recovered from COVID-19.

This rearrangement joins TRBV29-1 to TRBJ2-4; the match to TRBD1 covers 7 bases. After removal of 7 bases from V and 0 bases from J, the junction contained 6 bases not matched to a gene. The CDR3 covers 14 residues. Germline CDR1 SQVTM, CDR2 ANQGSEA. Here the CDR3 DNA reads TGCAGCGCATCGGGACAGCTAGCCAAAAACATTCAGTACTTC. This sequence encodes CSASGQLAKNIQYF.

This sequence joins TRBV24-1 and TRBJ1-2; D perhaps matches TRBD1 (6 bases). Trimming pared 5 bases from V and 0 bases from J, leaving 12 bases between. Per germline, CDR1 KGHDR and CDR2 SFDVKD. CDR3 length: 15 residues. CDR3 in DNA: TGTGCCACCAGTGCCTCGGACAGCTCTAACTATGGCTACACCTTC. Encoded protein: CATSASDSSNYGYTF.

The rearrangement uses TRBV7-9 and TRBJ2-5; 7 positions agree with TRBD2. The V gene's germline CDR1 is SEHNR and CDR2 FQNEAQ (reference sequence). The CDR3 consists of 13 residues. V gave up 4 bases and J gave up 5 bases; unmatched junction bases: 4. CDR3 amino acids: CASSYAGEETQYF. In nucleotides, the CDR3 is TGTGCCAGCAGCTATGCGGGAGAGGAGACCCAGTACTTC.

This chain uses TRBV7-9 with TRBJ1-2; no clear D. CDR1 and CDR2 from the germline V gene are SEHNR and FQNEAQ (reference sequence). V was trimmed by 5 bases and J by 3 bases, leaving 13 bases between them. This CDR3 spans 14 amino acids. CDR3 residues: CASSLLTGDYGYTF. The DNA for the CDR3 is TGTGCCAGCAGCCTTCTGACGGGAGACTATGGCTACACCTTC.

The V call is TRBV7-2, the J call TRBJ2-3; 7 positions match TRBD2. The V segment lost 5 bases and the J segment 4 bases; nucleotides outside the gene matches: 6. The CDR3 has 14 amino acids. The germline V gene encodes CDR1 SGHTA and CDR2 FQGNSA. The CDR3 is CASSRGLGADTQYF. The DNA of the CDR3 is TGTGCCAGCAGCCGTGGACTAGGGGCAGATACGCAGTATTTT.

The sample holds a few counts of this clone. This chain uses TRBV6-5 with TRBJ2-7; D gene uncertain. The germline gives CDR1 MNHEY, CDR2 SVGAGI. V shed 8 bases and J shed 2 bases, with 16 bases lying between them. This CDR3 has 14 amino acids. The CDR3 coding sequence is TGTGCCAGCTCATCCACCGGGCTCCCCTACGAGCAGTACGTC. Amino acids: CASSSTGLPYEQYV.

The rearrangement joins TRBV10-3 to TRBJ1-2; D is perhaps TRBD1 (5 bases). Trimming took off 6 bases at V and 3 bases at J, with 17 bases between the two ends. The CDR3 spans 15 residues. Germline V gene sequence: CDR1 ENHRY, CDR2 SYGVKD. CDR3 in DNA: TGTGCCATCAGCAAAATGGGACCGGAAGACTATGGCTACACCTTC. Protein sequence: CAISKMGPEDYGYTF.

Here the CDR3 reads CASSSPSSGKTEAFF. The DNA of the CDR3 is TGCGCCAGCAGCTCGCCGAGCTCAGGGAAAACTGAAGCTTTCTTT. The chain uses TRBV5-1 and TRBJ1-1; maybe TRBD1 (5 bases). The CDR3 is made up of 15 amino acids. Germline V gives CDR1 SGHRS, CDR2 YFSETQ. The ends were cut back, 3 bases at V and 5 bases at J, with 17 bases in the middle.

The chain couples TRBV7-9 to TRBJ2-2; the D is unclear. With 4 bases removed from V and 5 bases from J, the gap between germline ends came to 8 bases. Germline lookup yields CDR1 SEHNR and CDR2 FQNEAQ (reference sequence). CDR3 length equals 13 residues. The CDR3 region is CASSSQMTGELFF. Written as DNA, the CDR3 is TGTGCCAGCAGCTCCCAGATGACCGGGGAGCTGTTTTTT.

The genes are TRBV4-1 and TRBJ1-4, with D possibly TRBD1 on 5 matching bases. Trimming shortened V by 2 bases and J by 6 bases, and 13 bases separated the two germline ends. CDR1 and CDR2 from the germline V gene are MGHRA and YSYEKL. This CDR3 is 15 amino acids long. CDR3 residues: CASSQTQGAYEKLFF. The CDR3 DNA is TGCGCCAGCAGCCAAACCCAGGGAGCTTATGAAAAACTGTTTTTT.

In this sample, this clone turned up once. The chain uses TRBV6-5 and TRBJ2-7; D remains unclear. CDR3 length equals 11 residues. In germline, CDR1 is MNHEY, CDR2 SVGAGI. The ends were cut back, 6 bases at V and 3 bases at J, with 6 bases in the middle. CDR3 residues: CASRPSYEQYF. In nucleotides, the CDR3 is TGTGCCAGCAGACCCAGCTACGAGCAGTACTTC.

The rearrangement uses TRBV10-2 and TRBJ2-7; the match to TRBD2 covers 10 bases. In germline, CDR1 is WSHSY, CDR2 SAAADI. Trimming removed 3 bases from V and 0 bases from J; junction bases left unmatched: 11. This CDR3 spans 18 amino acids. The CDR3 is CASSENRRGLAVSYEQYF. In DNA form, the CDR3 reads TGCGCCAGCAGTGAAAATCGGAGAGGACTAGCGGTCTCCTACGAGCAGTACTTC.

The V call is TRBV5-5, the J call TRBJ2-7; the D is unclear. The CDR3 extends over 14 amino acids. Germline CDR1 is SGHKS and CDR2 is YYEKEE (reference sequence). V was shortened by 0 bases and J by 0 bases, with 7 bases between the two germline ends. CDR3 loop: CASSLGPSSYEQYV. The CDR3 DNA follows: TGTGCCAGCAGCTTGGGACCCAGCTCCTACGAGCAGTACGTC.

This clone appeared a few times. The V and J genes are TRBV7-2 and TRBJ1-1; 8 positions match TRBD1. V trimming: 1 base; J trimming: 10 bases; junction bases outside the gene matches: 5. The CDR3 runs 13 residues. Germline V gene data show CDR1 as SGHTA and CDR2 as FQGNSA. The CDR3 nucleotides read TGTGCCAGCAGCTTAGAACAGGGGGTTGGAGCTTTCTTT. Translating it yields CASSLEQGVGAFF.

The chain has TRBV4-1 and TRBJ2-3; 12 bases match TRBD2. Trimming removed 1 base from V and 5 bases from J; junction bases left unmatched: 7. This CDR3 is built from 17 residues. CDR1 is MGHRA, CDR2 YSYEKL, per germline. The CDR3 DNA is TGCGCCAGCAGCCAAGCGGCTCTAGCGGGAGGGGGAGATACGCAGTATTTT. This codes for CASSQAALAGGGDTQYF.

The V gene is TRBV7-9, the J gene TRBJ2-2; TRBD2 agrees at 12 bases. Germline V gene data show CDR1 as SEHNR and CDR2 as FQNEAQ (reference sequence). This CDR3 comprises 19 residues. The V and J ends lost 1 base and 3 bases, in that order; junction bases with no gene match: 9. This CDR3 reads CASSLELAGGYRHTGELFF. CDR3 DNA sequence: TGTGCCAGCAGCTTAGAACTAGCGGGAGGATATAGGCACACCGGGGAGCTGTTTTTT.

CDR3 residues: CASSIEWTNNSPLHF. The CDR3 region has the DNA TGTGCCAGTAGTATCGAATGGACTAATAATTCACCCCTCCACTTT. This rearrangement joins TRBV19 to TRBJ1-6; D not resolved. CDR3 length equals 15 residues. Per the germline V gene, CDR1 is LNHDA and CDR2 is SQIVND (reference sequence). V was shortened by 3 bases and J by 5 bases, with 11 bases between the two germline ends. Full variable domain (missing parts from reference TRBV19 and TRBJ1-6): DGGITQSPKYLFRKEGQNVTLSCEQNLNHDAMYWYRQDPGQGLRLIYYSQIVNDFQKGDIAEGYSVSREKKESFPLTVTSAQKNPTAFYLCASSIEWTNNSPLHFGNGTRLTVT.

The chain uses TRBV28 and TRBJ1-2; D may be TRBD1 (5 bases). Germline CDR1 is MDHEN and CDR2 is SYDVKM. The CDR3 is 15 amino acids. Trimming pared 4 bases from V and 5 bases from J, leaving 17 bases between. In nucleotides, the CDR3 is TGTGCCAGCAGTTCCGCCGACGGGACTGTTTATGGCTACACCTTC. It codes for CASSSADGTVYGYTF.

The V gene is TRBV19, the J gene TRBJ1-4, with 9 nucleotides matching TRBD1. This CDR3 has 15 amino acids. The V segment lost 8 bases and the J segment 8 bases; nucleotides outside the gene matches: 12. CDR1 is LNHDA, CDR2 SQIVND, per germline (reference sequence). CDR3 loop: CASGPGQGRGEKLFF. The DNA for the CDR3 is TGTGCCAGTGGCCCGGGACAGGGCCGAGGGGAAAAACTGTTTTTT. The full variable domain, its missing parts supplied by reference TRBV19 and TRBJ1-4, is DGGITQSPKYLFRKEGQNVTLSCEQNLNHDAMYWYRQDPGQGLRLIYYSQIVNDFQKGDIAEGYSVSREKKESFPLTVTSAQKNPTAFYLCASGPGQGRGEKLFFGSGTQLSVL.

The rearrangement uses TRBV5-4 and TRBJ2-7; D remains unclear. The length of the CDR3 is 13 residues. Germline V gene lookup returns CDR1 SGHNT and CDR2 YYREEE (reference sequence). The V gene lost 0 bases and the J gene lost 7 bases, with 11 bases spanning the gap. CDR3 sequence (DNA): TGTGCCAGCAGCTTGGATAAGGTGGATGAGCAGTACGTC. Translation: CASSLDKVDEQYV.

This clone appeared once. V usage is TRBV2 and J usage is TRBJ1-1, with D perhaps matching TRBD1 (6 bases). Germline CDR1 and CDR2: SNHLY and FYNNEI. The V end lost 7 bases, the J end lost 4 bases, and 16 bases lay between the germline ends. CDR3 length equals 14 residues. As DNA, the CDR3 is TGTGCCAGCACGGGGGGCGCCCGGGGCACTGAAGCTTTCTTT. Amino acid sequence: CASTGGARGTEAFF.

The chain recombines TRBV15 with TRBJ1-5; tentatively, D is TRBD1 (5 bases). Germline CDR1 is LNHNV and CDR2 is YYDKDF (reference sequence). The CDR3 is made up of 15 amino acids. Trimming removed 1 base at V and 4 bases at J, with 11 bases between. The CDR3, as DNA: TGTGCCACCAGCAGAGCCCGGGACGGAAATCAGCCCCAGCATTTT. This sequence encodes CATSRARDGNQPQHF.

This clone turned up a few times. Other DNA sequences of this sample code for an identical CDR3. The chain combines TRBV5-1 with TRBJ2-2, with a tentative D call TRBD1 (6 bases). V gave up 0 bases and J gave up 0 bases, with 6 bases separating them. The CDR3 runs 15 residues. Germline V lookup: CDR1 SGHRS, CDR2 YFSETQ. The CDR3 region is CASSLGTANTGELFF. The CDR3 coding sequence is TGCGCCAGCAGCTTGGGGACAGCGAACACCGGGGAGCTGTTTTTT. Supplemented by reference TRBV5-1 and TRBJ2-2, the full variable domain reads KAGVTQTPRYLIKTRGQQVTLSCSPISGHRSVSWYQQTPGQGLQFLFEYFSETQRNKGNFPGRFSGRQFSNSRSEMNVSTLELGDSALYLCASSLGTANTGELFFGEGSRLTVL.

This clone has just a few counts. The CDR3: CASSSALVGNEQFF. CDR3 DNA sequence: TGTGCCAGCAGCTCAGCCCTCGTTGGCAATGAGCAGTTCTTC. The chain recombines TRBV7-9 with TRBJ2-1; D is undetermined. The CDR3 spans 14 residues. Germline assignment: CDR1 SEHNR and CDR2 FQNEAQ (reference sequence). The V end was cut by 4 bases, the J end by 6 bases, with 13 bases between.

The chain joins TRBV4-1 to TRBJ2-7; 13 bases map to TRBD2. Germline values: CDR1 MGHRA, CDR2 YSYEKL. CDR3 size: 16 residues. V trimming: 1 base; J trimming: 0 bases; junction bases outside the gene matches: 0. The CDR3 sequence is CASSQGLAGGSYEQYV. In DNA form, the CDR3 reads TGCGCCAGCAGCCAAGGACTAGCGGGGGGCTCCTACGAGCAGTACGTC.

CDR3 DNA: TGCGCCAGCAGCTTGGGCGGGCTACAGGGGAATTCACCCCTCCACTTT. Protein product: CASSLGGLQGNSPLHF. The gene calls are TRBV5-1 and TRBJ1-6; TRBD1 matches at 7 bases. The V gene's germline CDR1 is SGHRS and CDR2 YFSETQ. V gave up 0 bases and J gave up 7 bases; unmatched junction bases: 7. This CDR3 has 16 residues. The entire variable domain, with the rest obtained from reference TRBV5-1 and TRBJ1-6, is as follows: KAGVTQTPRYLIKTRGQQVTLSCSPISGHRSVSWYQQTPGQGLQFLFEYFSETQRNKGNFPGRFSGRQFSNSRSEMNVSTLELGDSALYLCASSLGGLQGNSPLHFGNGTRLTVT.

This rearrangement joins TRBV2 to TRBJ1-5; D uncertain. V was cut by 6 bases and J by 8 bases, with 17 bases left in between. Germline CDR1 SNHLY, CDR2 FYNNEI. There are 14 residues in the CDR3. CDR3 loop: CASSVESGEEPQHF. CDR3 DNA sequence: TGTGCCAGCAGCGTCGAATCGGGAGAAGAGCCCCAGCATTTT.

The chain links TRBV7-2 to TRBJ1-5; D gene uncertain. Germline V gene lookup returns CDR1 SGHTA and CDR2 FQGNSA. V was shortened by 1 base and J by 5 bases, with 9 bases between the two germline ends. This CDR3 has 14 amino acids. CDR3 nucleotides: TGTGCCAGCAGCTTAGTCCAGGATTATCAGCCCCAGCATTTT. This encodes CASSLVQDYQPQHF.

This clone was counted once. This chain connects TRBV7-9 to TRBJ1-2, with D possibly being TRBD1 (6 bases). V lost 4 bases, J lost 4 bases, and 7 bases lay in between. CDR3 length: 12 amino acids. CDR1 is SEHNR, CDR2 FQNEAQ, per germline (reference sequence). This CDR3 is CASSSDSYGYTF. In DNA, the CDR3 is TGTGCCAGCAGCTCGGACAGCTATGGCTACACCTTC.

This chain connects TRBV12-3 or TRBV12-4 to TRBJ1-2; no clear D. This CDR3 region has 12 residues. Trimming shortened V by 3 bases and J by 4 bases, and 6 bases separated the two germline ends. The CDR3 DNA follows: TGTGCCAGCAGTTTCAGTGCCTATGGCTACACCTTC. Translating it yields CASSFSAYGYTF.